This section outlines one T cell receptor beta chain sequence together with its context. There is no known antigen for this receptor. No much larger clone is present one base from it, and per-base qualities are unavailable. Donors formed part of the validation cohort, which comprised some 120 subjects and was distinct from the first cohort of 666 subjects. Libraries came from the immunoSEQ multiplex PCR assay. The authors' pipeline ran thus. To diagnose cytomegalovirus status from the catalog of TCR beta chain sequences, a statistical classification framework was built. Imported from immuneACCESS, the table was reduced by TCRdb to in-frame sequences with V and J called. These copies leave out some clones; in studies compared against another copy, an unresolved V gene accounts for under half, and the cause of the remainder is not known. V and J calls and clone size are copied from that table; D and trimming were computed from the DNA. The sample data list more than 250,000 clones, and about 92% of these were observed just once. Approximately 3.1% of the sample rests with the top ten.

This sample was included in a study of cytomegalovirus exposure and HLA in healthy donors (TCRdb year 2017). Background for the entire study: A later analysis indicated that the 120 or so validation repertoires were generated on the platform also employed for the approximately 700 repertoires of the first cohort. To predict cytomegalovirus infection status, the study combined high-throughput TCR immunosequencing, statistical association of individual TCRs with disease status, and machine learning. The study aimed to test whether cataloging public T cell receptors could reveal signatures of past pathogen exposure. A separate validation cohort of about 110 different subjects was used in addition to the approximately 700-subject first cohort. What the authors observed across the whole study: Of the cluster scores, roughly 95% were above 0 in a later analysis, which found that TCRs clustered in the first cohort also tended to co-occur in the 90 to 150 validation repertoires. The study gave a list of 150 to 200 TCR beta chains associated with cytomegalovirus. Most TCR sequences were seen in very few donors, while some public TCRs were found in many individuals. A later analysis had no HLA typing for the validation cohort, so co-occurrence there was scored across all 110 or so repertoires. A few of the identified cytomegalovirus-associated TCR beta chains were confirmed in vitro to be specific for cytomegalovirus antigens. The classifier was reported to diagnose cytomegalovirus status with high specificity and sensitivity in both the original and validation cohorts. It was suggested by the authors that the approach could potentially be generalized to other disease states and immunological phenotypes.

This TCR was sampled from a woman in her 30s in good health and CMV-seronegative. The specimen was PBMCs.

The nucleotides are TGTGCCTGGATTGGGGCAGGGATGAACACTGAAGCTTTCTTT. Its protein is CAWIGAGMNTEAFF. The chain uses TRBV30 and TRBJ1-1; tentative D gene TRBD1, with 5 bases matching. Looking up the germline V gene (reference sequence) yields CDR1 GTSNPN and CDR2 SVGIG. The CDR3 contains 14 residues, cysteine and phenylalanine counted. The DNA shown is the 42-base CDR3, in frame from base 1. The junction carries 12 bases between V and J, which are trimmed by 4 bases and 0 bases respectively.